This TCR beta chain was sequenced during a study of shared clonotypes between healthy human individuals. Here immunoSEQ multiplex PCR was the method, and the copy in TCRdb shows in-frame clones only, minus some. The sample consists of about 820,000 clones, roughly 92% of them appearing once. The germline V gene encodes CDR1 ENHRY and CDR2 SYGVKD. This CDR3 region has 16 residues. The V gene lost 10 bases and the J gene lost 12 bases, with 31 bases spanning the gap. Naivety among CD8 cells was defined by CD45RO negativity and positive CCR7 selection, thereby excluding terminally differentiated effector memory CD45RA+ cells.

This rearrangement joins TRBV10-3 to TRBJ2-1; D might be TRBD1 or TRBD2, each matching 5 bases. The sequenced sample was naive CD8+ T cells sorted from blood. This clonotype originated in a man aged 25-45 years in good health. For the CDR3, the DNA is TGTGCCACTTCAGAAGTTGGGGGAAATGGGCGAAGCGTGCAGTTCTTC. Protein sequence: CATSEVGGNGRSVQFF.